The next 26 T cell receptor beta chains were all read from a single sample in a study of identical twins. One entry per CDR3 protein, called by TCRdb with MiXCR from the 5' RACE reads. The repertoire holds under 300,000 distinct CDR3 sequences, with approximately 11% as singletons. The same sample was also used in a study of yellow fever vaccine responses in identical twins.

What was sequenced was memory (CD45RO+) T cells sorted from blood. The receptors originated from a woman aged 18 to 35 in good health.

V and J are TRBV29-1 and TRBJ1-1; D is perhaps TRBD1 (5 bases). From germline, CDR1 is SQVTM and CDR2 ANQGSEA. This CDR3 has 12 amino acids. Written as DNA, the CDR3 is TGCAGTGGGGGAGGGAAGAACACTGAAGCTTTCTTT. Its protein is CSGGGKNTEAFF. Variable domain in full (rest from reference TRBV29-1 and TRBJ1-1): SAVISQKPSRDICQRGTSLTIQCQVDSQVTMMFWYRQQPGQSLTLIATANQGSEATYESGFVIDKFPISRPNLTFSTLTVSNMSPEDSSIYLCSGGGKNTEAFFGQGTRLTVV.

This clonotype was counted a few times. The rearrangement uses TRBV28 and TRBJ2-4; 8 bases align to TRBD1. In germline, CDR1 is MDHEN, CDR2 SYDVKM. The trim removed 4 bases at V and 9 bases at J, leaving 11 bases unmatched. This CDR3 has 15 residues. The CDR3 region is CASSSERRGTGIQYF. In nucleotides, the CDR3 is TGTGCCAGCAGTTCCGAGCGGCGCGGGACAGGCATTCAGTACTTC.

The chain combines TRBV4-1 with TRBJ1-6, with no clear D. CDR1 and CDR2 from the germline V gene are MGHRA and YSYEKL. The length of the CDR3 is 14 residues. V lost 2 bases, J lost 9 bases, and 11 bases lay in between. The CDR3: CASSQTREASPLHF. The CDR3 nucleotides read TGCGCCAGCAGCCAAACGAGGGAGGCTTCACCCCTCCACTTT.

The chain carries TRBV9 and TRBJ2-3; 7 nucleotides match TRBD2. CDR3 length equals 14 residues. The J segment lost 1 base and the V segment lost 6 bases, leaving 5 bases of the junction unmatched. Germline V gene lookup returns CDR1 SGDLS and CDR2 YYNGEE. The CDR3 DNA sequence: TGTGCCAGCACCGTGAGCGGGGGCACAGATACGCAGTATTTT. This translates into CASTVSGGTDTQYF.

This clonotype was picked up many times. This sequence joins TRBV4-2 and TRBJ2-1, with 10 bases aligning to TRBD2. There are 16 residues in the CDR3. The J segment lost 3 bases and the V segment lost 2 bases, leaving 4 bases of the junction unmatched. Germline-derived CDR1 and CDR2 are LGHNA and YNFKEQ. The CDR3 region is CASSQRASGSYNEQFF. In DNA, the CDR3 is TGTGCCAGCAGCCAAAGGGCTAGCGGGAGCTACAATGAGCAGTTCTTC.

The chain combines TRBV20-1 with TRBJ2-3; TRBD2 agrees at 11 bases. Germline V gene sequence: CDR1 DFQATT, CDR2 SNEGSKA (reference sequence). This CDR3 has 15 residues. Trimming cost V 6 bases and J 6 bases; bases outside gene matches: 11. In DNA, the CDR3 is TGCAGTGCCCCCGGACTAGCGGGTGACTGGGATACGCAGTATTTT. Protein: CSAPGLAGDWDTQYF.

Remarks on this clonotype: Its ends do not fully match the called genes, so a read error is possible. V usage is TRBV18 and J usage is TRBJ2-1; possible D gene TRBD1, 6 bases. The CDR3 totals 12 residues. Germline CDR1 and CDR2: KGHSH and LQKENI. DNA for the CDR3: TGTGCCAGCTTACCAAAGGGGGATGAGCAGTTCTTC. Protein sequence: CASLPKGDEQFF.

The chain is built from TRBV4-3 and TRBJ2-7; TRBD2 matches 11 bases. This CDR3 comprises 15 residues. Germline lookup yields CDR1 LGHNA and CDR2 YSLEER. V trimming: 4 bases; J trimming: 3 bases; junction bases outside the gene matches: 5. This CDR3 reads CASSRFGTSGYEQYF. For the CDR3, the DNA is TGCGCCAGCAGCCGATTCGGGACTAGCGGCTACGAGCAGTACTTC.

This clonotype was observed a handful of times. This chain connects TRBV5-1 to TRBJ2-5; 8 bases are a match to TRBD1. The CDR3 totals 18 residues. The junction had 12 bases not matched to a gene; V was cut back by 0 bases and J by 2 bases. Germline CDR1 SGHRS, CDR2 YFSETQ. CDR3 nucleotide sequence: TGCGCCAGCAGCTTGGGGGGTACCGGACAGGGAAGGCAAGAGACCCAGTACTTC. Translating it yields CASSLGGTGQGRQETQYF.

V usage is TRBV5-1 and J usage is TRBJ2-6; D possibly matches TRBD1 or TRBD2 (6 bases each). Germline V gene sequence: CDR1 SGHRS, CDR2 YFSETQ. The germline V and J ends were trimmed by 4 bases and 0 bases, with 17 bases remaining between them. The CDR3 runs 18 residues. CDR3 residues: CASSREPGQTSGANVLTF. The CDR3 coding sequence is TGCGCCAGCAGCCGGGAGCCGGGACAAACCTCTGGGGCCAACGTCCTGACTTTC. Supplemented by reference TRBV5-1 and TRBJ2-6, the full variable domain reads KAGVTQTPRYLIKTRGQQVTLSCSPISGHRSVSWYQQTPGQGLQFLFEYFSETQRNKGNFPGRFSGRQFSNSRSEMNVSTLELGDSALYLCASSREPGQTSGANVLTFGAGSRLTVL.

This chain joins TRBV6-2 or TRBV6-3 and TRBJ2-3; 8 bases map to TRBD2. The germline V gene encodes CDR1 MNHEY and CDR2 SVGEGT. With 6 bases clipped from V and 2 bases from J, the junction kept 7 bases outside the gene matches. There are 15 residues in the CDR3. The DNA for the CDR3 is TGTGCCAGCAGAATTAGCGGGACTTCCACAGATACGCAGTATTTT. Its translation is CASRISGTSTDTQYF.

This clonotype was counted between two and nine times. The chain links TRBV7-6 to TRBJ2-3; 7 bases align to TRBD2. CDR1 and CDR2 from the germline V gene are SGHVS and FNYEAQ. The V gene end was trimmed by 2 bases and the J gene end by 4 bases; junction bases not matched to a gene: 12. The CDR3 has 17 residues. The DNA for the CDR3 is TGTGCCAGCAGCTTACTTGGTTTGTCTAGCGGACCAGATACGCAGTATTTT. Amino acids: CASSLLGLSSGPDTQYF.

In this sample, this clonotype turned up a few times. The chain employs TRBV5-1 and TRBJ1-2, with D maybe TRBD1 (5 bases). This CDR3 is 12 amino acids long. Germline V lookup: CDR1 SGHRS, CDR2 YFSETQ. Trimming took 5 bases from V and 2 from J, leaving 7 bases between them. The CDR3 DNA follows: TGCGCCAGCAGAGGGGTAAACTATGGCTACACCTTC. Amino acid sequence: CASRGVNYGYTF.

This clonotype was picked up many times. CDR3 residues: CSGASSRAQDNEKLFF. The CDR3 DNA sequence: TGCAGTGGGGCCTCCTCGAGGGCACAGGATAATGAAAAACTGTTTTTT. The chain has TRBV20-1 and TRBJ1-4; TRBD1 might be the D (5 bases). Trimming stripped 7 bases from V and 4 bases from J, with 22 bases between. CDR1 DFQATT and CDR2 SNEGSKA come from the germline V gene (reference sequence). This CDR3 contains 16 residues.

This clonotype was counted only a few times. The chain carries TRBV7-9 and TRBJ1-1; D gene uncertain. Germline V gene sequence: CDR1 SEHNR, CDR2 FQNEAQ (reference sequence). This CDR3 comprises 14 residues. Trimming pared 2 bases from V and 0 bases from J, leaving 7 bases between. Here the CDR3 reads CASSLTTLNTEAFF. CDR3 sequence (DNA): TGTGCCAGCAGCTTAACTACGTTGAACACTGAAGCTTTCTTT.

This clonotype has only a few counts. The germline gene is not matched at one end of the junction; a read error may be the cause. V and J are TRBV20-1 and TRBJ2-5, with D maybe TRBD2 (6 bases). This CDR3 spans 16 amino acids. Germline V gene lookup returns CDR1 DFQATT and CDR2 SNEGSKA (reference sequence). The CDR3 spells CCARDLALGVKETQYF. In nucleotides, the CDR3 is TGCTGTGCTAGAGACCTAGCGCTCGGAGTGAAGGAGACCCAGTACTTC.

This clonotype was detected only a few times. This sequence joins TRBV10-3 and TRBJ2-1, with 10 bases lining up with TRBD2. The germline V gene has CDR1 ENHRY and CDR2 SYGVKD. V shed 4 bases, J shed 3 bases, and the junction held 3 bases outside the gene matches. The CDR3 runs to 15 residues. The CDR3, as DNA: TGTGCCATCAGTGTTGGGACTAGCGACTACAATGAGCAGTTCTTC. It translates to CAISVGTSDYNEQFF.

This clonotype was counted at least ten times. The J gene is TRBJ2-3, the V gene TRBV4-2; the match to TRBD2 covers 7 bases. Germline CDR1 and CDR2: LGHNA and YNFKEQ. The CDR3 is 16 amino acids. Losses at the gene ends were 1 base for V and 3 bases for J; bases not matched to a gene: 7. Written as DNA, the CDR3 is TGTGCCAGCAGCCAAGCCGCGGGTAGCGGGACAGATACGCAGTATTTT. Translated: CASSQAAGSGTDTQYF.

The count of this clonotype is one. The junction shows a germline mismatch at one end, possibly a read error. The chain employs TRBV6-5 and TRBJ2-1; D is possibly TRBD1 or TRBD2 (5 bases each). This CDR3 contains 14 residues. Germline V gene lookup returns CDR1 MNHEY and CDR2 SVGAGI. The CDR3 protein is CASSYSPGWDEHFF. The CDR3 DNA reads TGTGCCAGCAGTTATTCCCCGGGGTGGGACGAGCATTTCTTC.

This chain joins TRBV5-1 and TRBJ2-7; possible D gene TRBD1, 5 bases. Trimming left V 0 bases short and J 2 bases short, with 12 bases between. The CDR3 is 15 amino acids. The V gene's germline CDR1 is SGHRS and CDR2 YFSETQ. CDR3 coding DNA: TGCGCCAGCAGCTTGGGGGTGGCAGGGACCTACGAGCAGTACTTC. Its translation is CASSLGVAGTYEQYF.

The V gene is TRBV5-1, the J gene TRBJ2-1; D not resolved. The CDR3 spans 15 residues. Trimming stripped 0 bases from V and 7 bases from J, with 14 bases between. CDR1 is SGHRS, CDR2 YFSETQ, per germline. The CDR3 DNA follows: TGCGCCAGCAGCTTGGAGCTCGGGCCTTGGAATGAGCAGTTCTTC. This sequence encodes CASSLELGPWNEQFF. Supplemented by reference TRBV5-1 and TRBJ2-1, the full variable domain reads KAGVTQTPRYLIKTRGQQVTLSCSPISGHRSVSWYQQTPGQGLQFLFEYFSETQRNKGNFPGRFSGRQFSNSRSEMNVSTLELGDSALYLCASSLELGPWNEQFFGPGTRLTVL.

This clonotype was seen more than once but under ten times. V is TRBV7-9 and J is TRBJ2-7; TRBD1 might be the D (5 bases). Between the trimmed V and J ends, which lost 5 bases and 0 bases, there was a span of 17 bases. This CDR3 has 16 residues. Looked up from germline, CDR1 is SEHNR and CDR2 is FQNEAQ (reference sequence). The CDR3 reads CASSLMAAGLSYEQYF. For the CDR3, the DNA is TGTGCCAGCAGCCTCATGGCGGCAGGGCTCTCCTACGAGCAGTACTTC.

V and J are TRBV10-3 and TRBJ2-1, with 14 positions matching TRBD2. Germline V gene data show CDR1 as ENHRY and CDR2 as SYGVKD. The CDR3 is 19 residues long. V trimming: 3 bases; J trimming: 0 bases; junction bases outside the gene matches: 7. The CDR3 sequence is CAISERLAGGTSSYNEQFF. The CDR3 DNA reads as TGTGCCATCAGTGAAAGACTAGCGGGGGGGACGAGCTCCTACAATGAGCAGTTCTTC.

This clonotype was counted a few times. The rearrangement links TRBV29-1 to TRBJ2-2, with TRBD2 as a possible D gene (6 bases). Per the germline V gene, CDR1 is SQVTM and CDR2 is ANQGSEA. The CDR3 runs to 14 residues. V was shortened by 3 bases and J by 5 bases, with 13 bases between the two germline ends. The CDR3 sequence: CSVDSSGGTGELFF. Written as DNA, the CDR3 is TGCAGCGTTGATTCTAGTGGGGGGACCGGGGAGCTGTTTTTT.

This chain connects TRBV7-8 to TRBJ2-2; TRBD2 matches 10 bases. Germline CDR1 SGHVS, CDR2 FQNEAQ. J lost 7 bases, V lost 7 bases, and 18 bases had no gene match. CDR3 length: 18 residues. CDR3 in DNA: TGTGCCAGCACGAGCTTAGGGCAGCGGGGGGGCCCTGTCGGGGAGCTGTTTTTT. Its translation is CASTSLGQRGGPVGELFF.

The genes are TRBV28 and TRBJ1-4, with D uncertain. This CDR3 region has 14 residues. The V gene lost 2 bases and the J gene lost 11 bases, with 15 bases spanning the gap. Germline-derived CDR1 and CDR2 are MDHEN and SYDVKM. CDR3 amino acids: CASSLRAGVGKLFF. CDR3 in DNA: TGTGCCAGCAGTTTAAGGGCCGGCGTTGGGAAACTGTTTTTT. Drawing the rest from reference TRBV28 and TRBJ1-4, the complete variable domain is DVKVTQSSRYLVKRTGEKVFLECVQDMDHENMFWYRQDPGLGLRLIYFSYDVKMKEKGDIPEGYSVSREKKERFSLILESASTNQTSMYLCASSLRAGVGKLFFGSGTQLSVL.